Each of the 14 T cell receptor beta chains below was sequenced from the same sample in a study of molecular identifiers for immune sequencing clone quantification (dated by TCRdb to the late 2010s). Library preparation used PCR. The run used an Illumina HiSeq 4000. TCRdb took the public reads, trimmed them with fastp at Q25, ran MiXCR for clone calling and kept in-frame beta chains. Identical CDR3 proteins give one entry, which carries the most common genes and DNA. The sample table lists 35,000 or so distinct CDR3 sequences, 19% of them with a count of one. About 1% of the sample is in the top ten clones. Sequencing input: naive CD8+ T cells from blood, with Jurkat cell RNA spiked in. The cell subset or site label, as the study defines it: FACS-sorted CD8+CD4-CCR7+CD45RA+ naive T cells. Receptors originate from a human donor in good health. Some libraries in this study had Jurkat cell RNA spiked in.

The J gene is TRBJ2-1, the V gene TRBV7-9; perhaps D is TRBD1 or TRBD2 (7 bases each). This CDR3 is 16 amino acids long. CDR1 SEHNR and CDR2 FQNEAQ come from the germline V gene (reference sequence). The V end was cut by 7 bases, the J end by 0 bases, with 16 bases between. CDR3 nucleotide sequence: TGTGCCAGCACCTCAGGGGGGGGGTTCTCCTACAATGAGCAGTTCTTC. Protein sequence: CASTSGGGFSYNEQFF.

This clonotype is medium-sized. The rearrangement joins TRBV4-2 to TRBJ2-3; 10 bases agree with TRBD2. Germline CDR1 reads LGHNA; CDR2 reads YNFKEQ. The V segment lost 2 bases and the J segment 0 bases; nucleotides outside the gene matches: 5. The CDR3 is made up of 17 amino acids. The CDR3 region has the DNA TGTGCCAGCAGCCAAACTAGCGGGACGATTAGCACAGATACGCAGTATTTT. Translation: CASSQTSGTISTDTQYF.

This clonotype has a count of ten or more. The rearrangement uses TRBV4-1 and TRBJ2-1; TRBD2 matches at 10 bases. Germline CDR1 MGHRA, CDR2 YSYEKL. The CDR3 consists of 17 residues. V dropped 0 bases and J dropped 2; count of bases not matched to a gene: 4. The CDR3 is CASSQEPAGGPYNEQFF. The CDR3 DNA follows: TGCGCCAGCAGCCAAGAGCCAGCGGGGGGGCCCTACAATGAGCAGTTCTTC.

The sample holds many counts of this clonotype. The chain links TRBV3-1 to TRBJ1-1; D remains unclear. The CDR3 loop spans 17 amino acids. CDR1 is LGHDT, CDR2 YNNKEL, per germline (reference sequence). The V end lost 2 bases, the J end lost 2 bases, and 18 bases lay between the germline ends. The DNA for the CDR3 is TGTGCCAGCAGCCAACCGGGAACACGAGTAGTAAACACTGAAGCTTTCTTT. As protein: CASSQPGTRVVNTEAFF.

This clonotype was seen repeatedly, ten times or more. The gene calls are TRBV6-2 or TRBV6-3 and TRBJ2-5; D uncertain. CDR1 MNHEY and CDR2 SVGEGT come from the germline V gene. The V end was cut by 2 bases, the J end by 3 bases, with 10 bases between. CDR3 length: 14 residues. The CDR3, as DNA: TGTGCCAGCAGTTACCTTCTCCGGGAAGAGACCCAGTACTTC. Translating gives CASSYLLREETQYF.

This clonotype came up many times. J is TRBJ2-3 and V is TRBV5-6; TRBD2 aligns across 7 bases. The length of the CDR3 is 16 residues. The germline V gene encodes CDR1 SGHDT and CDR2 YYEEEE. V dropped 2 bases and J dropped 4; count of bases not matched to a gene: 10. The CDR3 loop is CASSFENAGRADTQYF. The DNA for the CDR3 is TGTGCCAGCAGCTTCGAGAATGCAGGGAGGGCAGATACGCAGTATTTT.

Regarding this clonotype: This may stem from a read error, because a much larger clone lies one nucleotide away. V gene TRBV6-2 or TRBV6-3 combines with J gene TRBJ2-7; D might be TRBD1 (6 bases). Germline V gives CDR1 MNHEY, CDR2 SVGEGT. The CDR3 length is 14 residues. The CDR3, as DNA: TGTGCCAGCAGTCACGGTACAGGGTCCTGCGAGCAGTACTTC. Its translation is CASSHGTGSCEQYF.

Concerning this clonotype itself: A much larger clone sits a single nucleotide away, making a read error possible. The rearrangement joins TRBV29-1 to TRBJ2-1, with D tentatively TRBD2 (6 bases). The V gene lost 4 bases and the J gene lost 0 bases, with 7 bases spanning the gap. In germline, CDR1 is SQVTM, CDR2 ANQGSEA. The length of the CDR3 is 13 residues. The CDR3 DNA reads TGCAGCGTTGGCGGGGCCTCCTACAATGAGCAGTTCTTC. It encodes CSVGGASYNEQFF.

This clonotype occurred once. J is TRBJ1-2 and V is TRBV4-1; D unresolved. In germline, CDR1 is MGHRA, CDR2 YSYEKL. The CDR3 sequence is 14 residues long. Trimming pared 1 base from V and 2 bases from J, leaving 8 bases between. DNA of the CDR3: TGCGCCAGCAGCCAAGCAGCAGCAAACTATGGCTACACCTTC. Translating gives CASSQAAANYGYTF.

As to this clonotype: Relative to the germline gene, one junction end is altered; a read error may explain this. The V call is TRBV9, the J call TRBJ2-3, with TRBD2 matching 11 bases. CDR3 size: 18 residues. The germline V gene has CDR1 SGDLS and CDR2 YYNGEE. The CDR3 sequence is CAGSVSLAGGSSTDTQYF. CDR3 nucleotides: TGTGCCGGCAGCGTGAGCCTAGCGGGGGGATCTAGCACAGATACGCAGTATTTT. Using reference TRBV9 and TRBJ2-3 for the parts outside the CDR3, the full variable domain is DSGVTQTPKHLITATGQRVTLRCSPRSGDLSVYWYQQSLDQGLQFLIQYYNGEERAKGNILERFSAQQFPDLHSELNLSSLELGDSALYFCAGSVSLAGGSSTDTQYFGPGTRLTVL.

Regarding this clonotype: A much larger clone lies one base from this, so it may be a read error. The DNA is left out, because the CDR3 cannot be placed on it with certainty; the CDR3 is given as TCRdb lists it. The chain employs TRBV29-1 and TRBJ1-1; the table's D call TRBD1 went unverified against the DNA. Ends included, the CDR3 has 14 residues. Germline lookup yields CDR1 SQVTM and CDR2 ANQGSEA. CDR3 residues: CSVEGVGGGTEASF.

The sample holds many counts of this clonotype. The V gene is TRBV13, the J gene TRBJ2-3; 7 bases align to TRBD1. The CDR3 totals 15 residues. Per germline, CDR1 PRHDT and CDR2 FYEKMQ (reference sequence). J lost 2 bases, V lost 5 bases, and 7 bases had no gene match. In DNA, the CDR3 is TGTGCCAGCAGCCTAACCGGGACAGACACAGATACGCAGTATTTT. Translated, it gives CASSLTGTDTDTQYF.

This clonotype has at least ten counts. The V gene is TRBV6-2 or TRBV6-3, the J gene TRBJ2-3; TRBD2 matches at 10 bases. Per germline, CDR1 MNHEY and CDR2 SVGEGT. The CDR3 has 16 amino acids. V shed 2 bases and J 2 bases; nucleotides not matched to a gene: 4. The CDR3 region is CASSYQGLANTDTQYF. The DNA of the CDR3 is TGTGCCAGCAGTTACCAGGGACTAGCGAACACAGATACGCAGTATTTT.

This clonotype was counted a few times. The chain couples TRBV5-8 to TRBJ2-3; TRBD2 agrees at 7 bases. CDR1 SGHTS and CDR2 YDEGEE come from the germline V gene. V lost 0 bases and J lost 5; bases outside the gene matches: 9. This CDR3 has 16 residues. CDR3 DNA sequence: TGTGCCAGCAGCTTGGTCCTAGCGGTTGGCGGAGATACGCAGTATTTT. It encodes CASSLVLAVGGDTQYF.